Included here is one T cell receptor beta chain sequence, with context. The antigen remains unidentified. Germline V gene sequence: CDR1 SGDLS, CDR2 YYNGEE. The CDR3 loop spans 13 amino acids. V was shortened by 0 bases and J by 6 bases, with 6 bases between the two germline ends. These data are taken from a study of beta chain features in type 1 diabetes. Based on CD45RO/CCR7/CD25/CD127/CD95/CD27, CD4+ regulatory, stem cell-like memory, naive and central memory cells were sorted. Purity of each sorted population was above 95%. cDNA synthesis used the whole RNA isolate, giving expressed TCRB sequences. TCRdb keeps only in-frame clones here, not all; method: immunoSEQ multiplex PCR. The top ten clones hold under 0.02% of a sample with roughly 400,000 clones, roughly 15% of them seen once. Study-wide findings and caveats: Type 1 diabetes patients had VDJ junctions that carried fewer insertions and more deletions. Comparison showed that naive, central memory and Treg TCRB repertoires appeared more similar among patients than among healthy donors.

The specimen was naive CD4+ T cells from blood. This clonotype originated in a woman between 18 and 29 years old in good health. The chain recombines TRBV9 with TRBJ2-2; D is ambiguous. CDR3 protein: CASSVDRAGELFF. DNA of the CDR3: TGTGCCAGCAGCGTAGACCGGGCCGGGGAGCTGTTTTTT.